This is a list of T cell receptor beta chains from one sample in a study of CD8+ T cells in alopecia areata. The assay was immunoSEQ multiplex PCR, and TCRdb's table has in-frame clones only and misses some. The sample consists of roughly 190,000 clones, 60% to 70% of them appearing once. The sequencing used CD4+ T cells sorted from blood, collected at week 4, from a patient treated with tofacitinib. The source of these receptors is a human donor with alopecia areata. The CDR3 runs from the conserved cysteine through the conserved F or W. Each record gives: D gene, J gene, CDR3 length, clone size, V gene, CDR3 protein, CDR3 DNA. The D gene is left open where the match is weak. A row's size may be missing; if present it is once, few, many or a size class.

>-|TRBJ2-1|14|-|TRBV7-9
CASSKGSDYNEQFF
TGTGCCAGCAGCAAAGGGTCCGACTACAATGAGCAGTTCTTC
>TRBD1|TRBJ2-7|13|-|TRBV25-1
CASSTGLTYEQYF
TGTGCCAGCTCGACAGGGTTAACATACGAGCAGTACTTC
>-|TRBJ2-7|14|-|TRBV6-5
CASSYGGLRYEQYF
TGTGCCAGCAGTTACGGGGGACTTCGTTACGAGCAGTACTTC
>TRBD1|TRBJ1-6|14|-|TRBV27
CASSFGQGNSPLHF
TGTGCCAGCAGCTTTGGACAGGGGAATTCACCCCTCCACTTT
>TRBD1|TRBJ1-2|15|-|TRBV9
CASSGTYRGNRGYTF
TGTGCCAGCAGCGGGACGTACAGGGGGAATAGAGGCTACACCTTC
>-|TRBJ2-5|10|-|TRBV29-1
CSAGEETQYF
TGCAGCGCTGGGGAAGAGACCCAGTACTTC
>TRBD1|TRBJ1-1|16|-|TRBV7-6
CASGVPPGQRDTEAFF
TGTGCCAGCGGGGTTCCCCCGGGACAGAGGGACACTGAAGCTTTCTTT
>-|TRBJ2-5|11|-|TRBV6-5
CASSRQETQYF
TGTGCCAGCAGCCGCCAAGAGACCCAGTACTTC
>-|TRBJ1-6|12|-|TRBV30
CAWTGLSSPLHF
TGTGCCTGGACAGGCTTAAGTTCACCCCTCCACTTT
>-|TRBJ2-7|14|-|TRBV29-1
CSVESAAGISEQYF
TGCAGCGTTGAATCGGCAGCCGGGATCTCCGAGCAGTACTTC
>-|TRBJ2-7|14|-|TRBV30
CAWSQRLWSGEQYF
TGTGCCTGGAGTCAACGTCTGTGGTCCGGCGAGCAGTACTTC
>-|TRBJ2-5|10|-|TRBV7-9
CASSRETQYF
TGTGCCAGCAGCCGGGAGACCCAGTACTTC
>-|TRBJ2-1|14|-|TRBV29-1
CSVAASPGANEQFF
TGCAGCGTTGCCGCTTCTCCGGGGGCAAATGAGCAGTTCTTC
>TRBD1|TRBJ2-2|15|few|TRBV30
CAWSAIQGAGGELFF
TGTGCCTGGAGTGCGATCCAGGGGGCTGGCGGGGAGCTGTTTTTT
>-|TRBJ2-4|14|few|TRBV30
CAWRGTVAKNIQYF
TGTGCCTGGCGCGGGACTGTAGCCAAAAACATTCAGTACTTC
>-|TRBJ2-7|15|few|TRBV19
CASSIDLGDLDEQYF
TGTGCCAGTAGTATAGATCTCGGGGATCTGGATGAGCAGTACTTC
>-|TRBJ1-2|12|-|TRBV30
CAWRKWGYGYTF
TGTGCCTGGAGGAAGTGGGGGTATGGCTACACCTTC
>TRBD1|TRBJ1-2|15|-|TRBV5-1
CASSPAGQDGYGYTF
TGCGCCAGCAGCCCAGCGGGACAGGATGGATATGGCTACACCTTC
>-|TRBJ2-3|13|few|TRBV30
CAWRSYSTDTQYF
TGTGCCTGGAGATCCTACAGCACAGATACGCAGTATTTT
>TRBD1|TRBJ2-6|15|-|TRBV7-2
CASSFDRAGANVLTF
TGTGCCAGCAGCTTCGACAGGGCCGGGGCCAACGTCCTGACTTTC
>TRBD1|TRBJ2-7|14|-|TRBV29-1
CSVGTGQGTYEQYF
TGCAGCGTCGGGACGGGACAGGGAACCTACGAGCAGTACTTC
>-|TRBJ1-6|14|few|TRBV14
CASSQTRGNSPLHF
TGTGCCAGCAGCCAAACCAGGGGCAATTCACCCCTCCACTTT
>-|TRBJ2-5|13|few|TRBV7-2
CASSLSLGETQYF
TGTGCCAGCAGCTTATCGCTGGGGGAGACCCAGTACTTC
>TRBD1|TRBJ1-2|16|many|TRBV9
CASSPGQHTANYGYTF
TGTGCCAGCAGCCCGGGACAGCACACCGCTAACTATGGCTACACCTTC
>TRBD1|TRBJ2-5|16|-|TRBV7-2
CASSSPDRTTQETQYF
TGTGCCAGCAGCTCCCCGGACAGGACAACACAAGAGACCCAGTACTTC
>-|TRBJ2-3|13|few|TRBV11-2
CASSFAGQDTQYF
TGTGCCAGCAGCTTCGCGGGGCAAGATACGCAGTATTTT
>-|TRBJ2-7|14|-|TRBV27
CASSEMGRTYEQYF
TGTGCCAGCAGTGAAATGGGGCGAACCTACGAGCAGTACTTC
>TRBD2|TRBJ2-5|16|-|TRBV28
CASSSPGLAGEPHSYF
TGTGCCAGCAGTTCGCCGGGACTAGCGGGGGAGCCCCATTCGTACTTC
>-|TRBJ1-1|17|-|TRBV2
CASRIYTGTAGNTEAFF
TGTGCCAGCAGAATCTACACAGGGACGGCGGGGAACACTGAAGCTTTCTTT
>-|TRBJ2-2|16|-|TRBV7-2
CASSLLGHSGAGELFF
TGTGCCAGCAGCTTGTTGGGACACAGCGGTGCCGGGGAGCTGTTTTTT
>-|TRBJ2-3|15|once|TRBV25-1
CASSDEGGPTDTQYF
TGTGCCAGCAGTGATGAGGGGGGCCCCACAGATACGCAGTATTTT
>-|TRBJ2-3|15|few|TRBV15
CATSPSDGPTDTQYF
TGTGCCACCAGCCCCTCCGACGGACCCACAGATACGCAGTATTTT
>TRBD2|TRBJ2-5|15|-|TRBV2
CASRRLAAGQETQYF
TGTGCCAGCAGGAGACTAGCGGCGGGCCAAGAGACCCAGTACTTC
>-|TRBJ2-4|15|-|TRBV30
CAWSPPDRSKNIQYF
TGTGCCTGGAGCCCTCCAGACAGGTCAAAAAACATTCAGTACTTC
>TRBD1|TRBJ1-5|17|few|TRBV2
CASSADRGRSRGQPQHF
TGTGCCAGCAGCGCGGACAGGGGGCGTTCCCGAGGCCAGCCCCAGCATTTT
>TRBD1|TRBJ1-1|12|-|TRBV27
CATIDRGTEAFF
TGTGCCACCATAGACAGGGGTACTGAAGCTTTCTTT
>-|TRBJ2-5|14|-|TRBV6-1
CASRLGVEGETQYF
TGTGCCAGCAGACTAGGGGTAGAGGGAGAGACCCAGTACTTC
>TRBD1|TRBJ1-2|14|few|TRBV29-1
CSAIGQAANYGYTF
TGCAGCGCCATAGGACAGGCGGCTAACTATGGCTACACCTTC
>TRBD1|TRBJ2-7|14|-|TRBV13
CASSSEDRAYEQYF
TGTGCCAGCAGCTCTGAGGACAGGGCCTACGAGCAGTACTTC
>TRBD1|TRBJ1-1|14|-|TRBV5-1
CASSSLSGGTEAFF
TGCGCCAGCAGCTCTCTCTCAGGGGGCACTGAAGCTTTCTTT
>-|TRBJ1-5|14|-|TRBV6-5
CASSYRLSNQPQHF
TGTGCCAGCAGCTACAGGCTCAGCAATCAGCCCCAGCATTTT
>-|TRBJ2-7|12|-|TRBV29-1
CSVDSEGIGQYF
TGCAGCGTTGACTCTGAGGGGATCGGGCAGTACTTC
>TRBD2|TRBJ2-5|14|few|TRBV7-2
CASSPTSGGAPQYF
TGTGCCAGCAGCCCGACTAGCGGGGGGGCCCCCCAGTACTTC
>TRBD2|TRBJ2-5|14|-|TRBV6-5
CASSPSGGPETQYF
TGTGCCAGCAGTCCTAGCGGGGGGCCGGAGACCCAGTACTTC
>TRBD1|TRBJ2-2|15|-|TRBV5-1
CASSSTDRGNGELFF
TGCGCCAGCAGCTCCACCGACAGGGGAAACGGGGAGCTGTTTTTT
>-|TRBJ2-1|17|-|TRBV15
CATSSMAAESSYNEQFF
TGTGCCACCAGCAGTATGGCTGCGGAGAGCTCCTACAATGAGCAGTTCTTC
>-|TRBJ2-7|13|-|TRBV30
CAWRYGSSYEQYF
TGTGCCTGGAGATATGGGAGCTCCTACGAGCAGTACTTC
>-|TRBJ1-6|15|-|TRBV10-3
CAIKGTGSGNSPLHF
TGTGCCATTAAGGGAACAGGGTCGGGAAATTCACCCCTCCACTTT
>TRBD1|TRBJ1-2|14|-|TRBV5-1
CASSSTGADYGYTF
TGCGCCAGCAGCTCGACAGGGGCCGACTATGGCTACACCTTC
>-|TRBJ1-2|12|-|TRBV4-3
CASSQVGYGYTF
TGCGCCAGCAGCCAAGTGGGCTATGGCTACACCTTC
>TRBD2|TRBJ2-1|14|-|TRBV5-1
CASSLANSGNEQFF
TGCGCCAGCAGCTTGGCGAATAGCGGGAATGAGCAGTTCTTC
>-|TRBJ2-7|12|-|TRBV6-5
CATSTVFGEQYF
TGTGCCACCTCCACGGTCTTTGGGGAGCAGTACTTC
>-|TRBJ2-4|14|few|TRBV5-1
CASSLEQAGNIQYF
TGCGCCAGCAGCTTGGAACAGGCGGGGAACATTCAGTACTTC